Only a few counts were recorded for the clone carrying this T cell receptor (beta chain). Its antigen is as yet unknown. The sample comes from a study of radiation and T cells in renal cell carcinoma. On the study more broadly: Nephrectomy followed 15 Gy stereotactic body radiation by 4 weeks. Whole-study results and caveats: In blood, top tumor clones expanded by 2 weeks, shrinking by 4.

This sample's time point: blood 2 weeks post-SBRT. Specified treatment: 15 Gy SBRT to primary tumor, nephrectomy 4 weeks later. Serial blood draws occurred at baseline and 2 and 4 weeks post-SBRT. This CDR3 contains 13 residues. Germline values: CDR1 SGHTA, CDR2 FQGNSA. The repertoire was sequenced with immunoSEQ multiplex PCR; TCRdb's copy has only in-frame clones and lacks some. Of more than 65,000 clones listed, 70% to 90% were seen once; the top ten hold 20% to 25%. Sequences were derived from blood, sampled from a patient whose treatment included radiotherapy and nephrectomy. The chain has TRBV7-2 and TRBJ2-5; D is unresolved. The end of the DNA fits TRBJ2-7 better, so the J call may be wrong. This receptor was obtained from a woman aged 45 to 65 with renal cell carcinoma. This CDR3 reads CASSSYSSYEQYF. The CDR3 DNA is TGTGCCAGCAGCTCCTATAGCTCCTACGAGCAGTACTTC.